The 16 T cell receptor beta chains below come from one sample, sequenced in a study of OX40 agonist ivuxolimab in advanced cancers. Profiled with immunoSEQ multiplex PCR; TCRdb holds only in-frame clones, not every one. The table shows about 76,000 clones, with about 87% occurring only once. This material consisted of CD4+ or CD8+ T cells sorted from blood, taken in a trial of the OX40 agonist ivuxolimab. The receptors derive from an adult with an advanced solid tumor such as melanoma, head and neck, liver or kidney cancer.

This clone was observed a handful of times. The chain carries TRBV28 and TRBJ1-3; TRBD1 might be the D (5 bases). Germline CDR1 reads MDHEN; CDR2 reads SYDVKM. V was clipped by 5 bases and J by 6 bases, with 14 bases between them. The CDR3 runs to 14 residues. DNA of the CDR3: TGTGCCAGCAGTCCCGGGGACGCGGAAAACACCATATATTTT. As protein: CASSPGDAENTIYF.

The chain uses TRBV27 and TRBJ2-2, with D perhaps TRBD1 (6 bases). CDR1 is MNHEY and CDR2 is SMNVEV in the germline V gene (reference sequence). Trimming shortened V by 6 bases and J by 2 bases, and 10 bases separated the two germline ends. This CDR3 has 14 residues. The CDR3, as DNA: TGTGCCAGCAGGAGGACAGCTAACACCGGGGAGCTGTTTTTT. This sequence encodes CASRRTANTGELFF.

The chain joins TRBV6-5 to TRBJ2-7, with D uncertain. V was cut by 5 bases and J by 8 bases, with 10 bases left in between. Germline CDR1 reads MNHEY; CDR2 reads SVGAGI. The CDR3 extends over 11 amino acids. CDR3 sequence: CASSDASKQYF. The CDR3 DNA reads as TGTGCCAGCAGTGACGCTTCAAAGCAGTACTTC.

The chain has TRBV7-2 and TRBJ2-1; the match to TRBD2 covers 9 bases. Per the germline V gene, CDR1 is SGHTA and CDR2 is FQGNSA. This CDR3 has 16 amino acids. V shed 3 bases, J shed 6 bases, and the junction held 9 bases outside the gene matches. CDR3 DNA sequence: TGTGCCAGCAGCTTGACCGGGACTAGCCCCACCAATGAGCAGTTCTTC. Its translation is CASSLTGTSPTNEQFF.

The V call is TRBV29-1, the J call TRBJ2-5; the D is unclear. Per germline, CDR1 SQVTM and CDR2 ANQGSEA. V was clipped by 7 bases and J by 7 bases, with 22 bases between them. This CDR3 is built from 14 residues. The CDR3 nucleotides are TGCAGCGCCGAAAACCTGATAGGGCTGGGGACCCAGTACTTC. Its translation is CSAENLIGLGTQYF.

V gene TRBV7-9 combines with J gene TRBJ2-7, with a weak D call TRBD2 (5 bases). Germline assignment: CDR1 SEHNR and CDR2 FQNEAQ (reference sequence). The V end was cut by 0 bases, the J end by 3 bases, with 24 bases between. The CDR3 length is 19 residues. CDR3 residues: CASSLARGLRTDGLYEQYV. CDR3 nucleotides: TGTGCCAGCAGCTTAGCTCGAGGGCTTAGGACTGACGGGCTCTACGAGCAGTACGTC.

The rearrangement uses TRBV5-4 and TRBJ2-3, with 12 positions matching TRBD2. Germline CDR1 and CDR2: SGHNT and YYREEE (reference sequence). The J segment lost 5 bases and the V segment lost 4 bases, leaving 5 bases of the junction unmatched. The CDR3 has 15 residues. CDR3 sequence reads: CASSLPTSGGDTQYF. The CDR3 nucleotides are TGTGCCAGCAGCCTACCGACTAGCGGGGGAGATACGCAGTATTTT.

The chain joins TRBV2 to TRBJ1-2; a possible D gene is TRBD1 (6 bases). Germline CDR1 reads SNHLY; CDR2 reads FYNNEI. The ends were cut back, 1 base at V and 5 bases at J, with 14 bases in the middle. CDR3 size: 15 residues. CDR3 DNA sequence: TGTGCCAGCAGTGAAGACAGGGATGGGCTATATGGCTACACCTTC. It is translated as CASSEDRDGLYGYTF. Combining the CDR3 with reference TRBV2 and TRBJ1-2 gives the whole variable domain EPEVTQTPSHQVTQMGQEVILRCVPISNHLYFYWYRQILGQKVEFLVSFYNNEISEKSEIFDDQFSVERPDGSNFTLKIRSTKLEDSAMYFCASSEDRDGLYGYTFGSGTRLTVV.

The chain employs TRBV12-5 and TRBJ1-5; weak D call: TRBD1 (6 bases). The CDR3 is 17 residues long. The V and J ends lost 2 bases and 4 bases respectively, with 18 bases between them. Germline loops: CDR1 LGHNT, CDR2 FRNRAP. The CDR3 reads CASGLWGAGARNQPQHF. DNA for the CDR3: TGTGCTAGTGGTTTGTGGGGGGCAGGGGCGCGGAATCAGCCCCAGCATTTT.

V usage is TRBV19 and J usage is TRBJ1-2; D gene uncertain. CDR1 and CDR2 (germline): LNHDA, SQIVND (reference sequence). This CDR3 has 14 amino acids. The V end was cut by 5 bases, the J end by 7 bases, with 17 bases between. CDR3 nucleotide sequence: TGTGCCAGTAGTTTCTGGGATACGAATGCTGGCTACACCTTC. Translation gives CASSFWDTNAGYTF.

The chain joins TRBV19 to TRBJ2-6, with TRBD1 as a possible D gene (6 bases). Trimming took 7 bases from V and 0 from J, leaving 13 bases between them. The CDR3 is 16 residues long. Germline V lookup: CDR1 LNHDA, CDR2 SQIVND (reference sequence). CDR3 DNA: TGTGCCAGTATCGAAGGGACACCCTCTGGGGCCAACGTCCTGACTTTC. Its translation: CASIEGTPSGANVLTF.

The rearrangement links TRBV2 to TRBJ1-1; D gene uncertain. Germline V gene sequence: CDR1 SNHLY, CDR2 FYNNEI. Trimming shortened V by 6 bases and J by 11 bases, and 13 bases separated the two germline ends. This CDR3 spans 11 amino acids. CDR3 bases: TGTGCCAGCAGCCAGGAGCTCGGGGCTTTCTTT. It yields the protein CASSQELGAFF.

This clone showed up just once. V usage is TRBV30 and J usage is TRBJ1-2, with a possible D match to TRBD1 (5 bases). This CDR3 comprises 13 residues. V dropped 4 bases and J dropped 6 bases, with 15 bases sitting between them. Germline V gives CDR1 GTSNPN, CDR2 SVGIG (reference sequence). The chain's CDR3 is CAWTEQGFDGYTF. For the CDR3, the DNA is TGTGCCTGGACCGAGCAGGGTTTCGATGGCTACACCTTC. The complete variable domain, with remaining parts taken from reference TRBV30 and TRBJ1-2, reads SQTIHQWPATLVQPVGSPLSLECTVEGTSNPNLYWYRQAAGRGLQLLFYSVGIGQISSEVPQNLSASRPQDRQFILSSKKLLLSDSGFYLCAWTEQGFDGYTFGSGTRLTVV.

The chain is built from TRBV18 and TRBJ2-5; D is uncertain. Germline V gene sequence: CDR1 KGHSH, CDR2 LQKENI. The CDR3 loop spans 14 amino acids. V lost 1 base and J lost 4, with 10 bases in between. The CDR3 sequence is CASSPRSSLETQYF. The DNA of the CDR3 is TGTGCCAGCTCACCACGGAGCAGCCTAGAGACCCAGTACTTC. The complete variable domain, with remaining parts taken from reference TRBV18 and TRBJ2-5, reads NAGVMQNPRHLVRRRGQEARLRCSPMKGHSHVYWYRQLPEEGLKFMVYLQKENIIDESGMPKERFSAEFPKEGPSILRIQQVVRGDSAAYFCASSPRSSLETQYFGPGTRLLVL.

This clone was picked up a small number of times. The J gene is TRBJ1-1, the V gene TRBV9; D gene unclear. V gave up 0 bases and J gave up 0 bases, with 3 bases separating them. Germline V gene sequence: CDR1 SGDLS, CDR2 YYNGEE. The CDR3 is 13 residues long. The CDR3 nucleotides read TGTGCCAGCAGCGTAGGAATGAACACTGAAGCTTTCTTT. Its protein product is CASSVGMNTEAFF.

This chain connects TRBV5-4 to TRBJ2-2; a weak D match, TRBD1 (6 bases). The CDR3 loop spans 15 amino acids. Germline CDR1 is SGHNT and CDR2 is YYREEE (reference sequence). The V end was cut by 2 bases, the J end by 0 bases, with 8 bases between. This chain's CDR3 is CASSFAGANTGELFF. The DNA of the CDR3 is TGTGCCAGCAGCTTCGCAGGGGCGAACACCGGGGAGCTGTTTTTT.